These T cell receptor beta chains were read from a single sample in a study of shared clonotypes between healthy human individuals. Data came from immunoSEQ multiplex PCR; TCRdb stores just in-frame clones and leaves some out. This sample carries over 950,000 clones, roughly 80% of them seen once, and the ten largest clones take approximately 0.95%. The sequencing sample was made of memory CD4+ T cells from PBMCs. The origin of the receptors is a man younger than 35 in good health. Some clones in this sample may be carry-over from other donors' samples. CDR3s include the opening cysteine and the closing phenylalanine or tryptophan. The order of the fields is D gene, V gene, clone size, J gene, CDR3 protein, CDR3 DNA. D genes are given only for firm matches. Expanded clones get a size class; other rows say once, few or many, or leave the size out.

>TRBD1|TRBV7-2|.|TRBJ2-5
CASSLWTGQETQYF
TGTGCCAGCAGCCTGTGGACAGGGCAAGAGACCCAGTACTTC
>.|TRBV28|once|TRBJ2-7
CASSLSTFSYEQYF
TGTGCCAGCAGTTTATCGACATTTTCCTACGAGCAGTACTTC
>.|TRBV11-3|.|TRBJ2-1
CASSLARDSTPVNEQFF
TGTGCCAGCAGCTTAGCCCGGGATTCGACCCCCGTCAATGAGCAGTTCTTC
>TRBD1|TRBV2|.|TRBJ1-1
CASSSGTGTEAFF
TGTGCCAGCAGTTCCGGGACAGGGACTGAAGCTTTCTTT
>.|TRBV30|.|TRBJ2-2
CAWSPGLSAGELFF
TGTGCCTGGAGTCCCGGGCTGAGCGCCGGGGAGCTGTTTTTT
>.|TRBV5-8|.|TRBJ2-1
CASSLVRSVGEQFF
TGTGCCAGCAGCTTGGTTCGGTCGGTGGGGGAGCAGTTCTTC
>.|TRBV27|once|TRBJ2-5
CASSSRGGETQYF
TGTGCCAGCAGTTCGCGGGGTGGGGAGACCCAGTACTTC
>.|TRBV27|.|TRBJ1-2
CASSLGPPYGYTF
TGTGCCAGCAGTTTGGGACCTCCTTATGGCTACACCTTC
>.|TRBV25-1|.|TRBJ2-1
CASSGTDYSYNEQFF
TGTGCCAGCAGTGGGACTGATTACTCCTACAATGAGCAGTTCTTC
>.|TRBV2|.|TRBJ1-1
CASSVDRMTFF
TGTGCCAGCAGTGTCGACAGGATGACTTTCTTT
>.|TRBV7-2|.|TRBJ2-1
CASSLVVGHSYNEQFF
TGTGCCAGCAGCTTAGTGGTGGGTCACTCCTACAATGAGCAGTTCTTC
>.|TRBV5-1|.|TRBJ2-7
CASSLRPAGEQYF
TGCGCCAGCAGCTTACGGCCGGCGGGCGAGCAGTACTTC
>.|TRBV6-5|.|TRBJ2-7
CASREPGSYEQYF
TGTGCCAGCAGAGAACCGGGAAGCTACGAGCAGTACTTC
>.|TRBV5-5|once|TRBJ2-2
CASSLEGGANTGELFF
TGTGCCAGCAGCTTGGAAGGTGGGGCGAACACCGGGGAGCTGTTTTTT
>TRBD2|TRBV5-1|.|TRBJ2-5
CASSVGTTDPNQETQYF
TGCGCCAGCAGCGTCGGGACTACCGACCCCAACCAAGAGACCCAGTACTTC
>.|TRBV5-1|many|TRBJ1-1
CASGEPVRGKNTEAFF
TGCGCCAGCGGCGAACCCGTCAGGGGCAAGAACACTGAAGCTTTCTTT
>TRBD1|TRBV9|.|TRBJ1-1
CASSVRGGVGAEAFF
TGTGCCAGCAGCGTAAGAGGGGGCGTCGGTGCCGAAGCTTTCTTT
>TRBD2|TRBV9|.|TRBJ2-3
CASSVSGRFLTDTQYF
TGTGCCAGCAGCGTAAGCGGGAGATTCCTCACAGATACGCAGTATTTT